Included here is one T cell receptor beta chain sequence, with context. The repertoire was sequenced with immunoSEQ multiplex PCR; TCRdb's copy has only in-frame clones and lacks some. Among under 300,000 clones listed, approximately 89% were seen once. Participants' reported clinical history set cohort assignment. The data are from a study of blood T cell repertoires in COVID-19. Source material: PBMCs or T cells enriched from blood (not recorded which). The TCR comes from a woman aged 40 to 55 with acute COVID-19.

The CDR3 coding sequence is TGTGCCACCAGAGGGGGCGGGGATCGGACTGAAGCTTTCTTT. It specifies CATRGGGDRTEAFF. This sequence joins TRBV24-1 and TRBJ1-1; 7 bases agree with TRBD1. CDR1 is KGHDR and CDR2 is SFDVKD in the germline V gene. Losses at the gene ends were 7 bases for V and 5 bases for J; bases not matched to a gene: 9. This CDR3 has 14 amino acids.